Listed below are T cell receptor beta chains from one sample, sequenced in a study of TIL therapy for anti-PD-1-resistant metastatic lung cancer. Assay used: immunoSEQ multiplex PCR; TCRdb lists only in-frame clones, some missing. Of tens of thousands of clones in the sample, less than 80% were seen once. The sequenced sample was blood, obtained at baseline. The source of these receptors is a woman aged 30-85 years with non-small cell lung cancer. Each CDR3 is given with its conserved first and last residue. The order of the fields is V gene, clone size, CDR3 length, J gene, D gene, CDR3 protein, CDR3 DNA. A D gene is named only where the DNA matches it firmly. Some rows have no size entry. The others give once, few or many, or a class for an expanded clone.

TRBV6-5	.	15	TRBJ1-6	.	CASSYWDTHNSPLHF	TGTGCCAGCAGTTACTGGGACACACATAATTCACCCCTCCACTTT
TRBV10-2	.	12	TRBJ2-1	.	CASSDSRNEQFF	TGCGCCAGCAGTGATTCGAGGAATGAGCAGTTCTTC
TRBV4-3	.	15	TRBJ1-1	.	CASSQDGGRGTEAFF	TGCGCCAGCAGCCAAGATGGGGGGCGGGGAACTGAAGCTTTCTTT
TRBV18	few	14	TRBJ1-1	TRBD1	CASSPGQGNTEAFF	TGTGCCAGCTCACCCGGACAGGGCAACACTGAAGCTTTCTTT
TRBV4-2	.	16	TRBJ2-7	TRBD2	CASSLGLAGFSYEQYF	TGTGCCAGCAGCCTCGGACTAGCGGGTTTCTCCTACGAGCAGTACTTC
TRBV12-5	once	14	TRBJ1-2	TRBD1	CASGPGTGSTGYTF	TGTGCTAGTGGCCCCGGGACAGGATCGACGGGCTACACCTTC
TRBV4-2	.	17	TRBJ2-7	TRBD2	CASSQVGLAEIPHEQYF	TGTGCCAGCAGCCAAGTGGGACTAGCGGAAATTCCCCACGAGCAGTACTTC
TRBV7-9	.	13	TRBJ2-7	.	CASSLAQGGEQYF	TGTGCCAGCAGCTTAGCCCAAGGGGGCGAGCAGTACTTC
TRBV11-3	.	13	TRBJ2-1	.	CASSSTLVNEQFF	TGTGCCAGCAGCTCCACATTAGTAAATGAGCAGTTCTTC
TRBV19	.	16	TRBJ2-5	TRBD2	CATSPGLAGVQETQYF	TGTGCCACCTCCCCAGGACTAGCGGGAGTCCAAGAGACCCAGTACTTC
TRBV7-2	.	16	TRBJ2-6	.	CASSLGVPSGANVLTF	TGTGCCAGCAGCTTAGGGGTCCCCTCTGGGGCCAACGTCCTGACTTTC
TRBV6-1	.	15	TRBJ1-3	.	CASTQDTPFGNTIYF	TGTGCCAGCACCCAAGACACTCCGTTTGGAAACACCATATATTTT
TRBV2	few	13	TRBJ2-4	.	CASREGERNIQYF	TGTGCCAGCAGGGAGGGGGAGCGAAACATTCAGTACTTC
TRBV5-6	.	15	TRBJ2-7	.	CASSRGLGGPYEQYF	TGTGCCAGCAGCCGGGGCTTGGGGGGGCCCTACGAGCAGTACTTC
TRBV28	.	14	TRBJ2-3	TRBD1	CASSGQGEGDTQYF	TGTGCCAGCAGTGGACAGGGTGAGGGAGATACGCAGTATTTT
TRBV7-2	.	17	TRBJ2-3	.	CASSLGAFHLRTDTQYF	TGTGCCAGCAGCTTAGGGGCCTTCCACCTCCGCACAGATACGCAGTATTTT
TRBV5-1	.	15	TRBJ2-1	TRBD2	CASSLALAGVEEQFF	TGCGCCAGCAGCTTGGCGCTAGCGGGGGTGGAAGAGCAGTTCTTC
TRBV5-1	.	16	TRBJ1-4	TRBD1	CASSSSVTGGDEKLFF	TGCGCCAGCAGCTCGTCAGTTACAGGGGGTGATGAAAAACTGTTTTTT
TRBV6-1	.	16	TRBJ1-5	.	CASSEGGRDSNQPQHF	TGTGCCAGCAGTGAAGGGGGGAGGGATAGCAATCAGCCCCAGCATTTT
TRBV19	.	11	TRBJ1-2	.	CASRWGGGYTF	TGTGCCAGTAGATGGGGAGGTGGCTACACCTTC
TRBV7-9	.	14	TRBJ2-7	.	CASSSLSGSYEQYF	TGTGCCAGCAGTTCCCTCAGCGGCTCCTACGAGCAGTACTTC
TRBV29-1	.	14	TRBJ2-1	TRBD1	CSVRGTGYDNEQFF	TGCAGCGTTCGAGGGACAGGGTATGACAATGAGCAGTTCTTC
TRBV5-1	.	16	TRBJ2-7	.	CASSLDGSTASYEQYF	TGCGCCAGCAGCTTGGACGGGTCCACCGCATCCTACGAGCAGTACTTC